This TCR beta chain was identified in a study of blood T cells in healthy people across ages. The second PCR ran about 6 to 11 cycles with a sample-barcoded 5' primer and J-beta primers. Using its own MiXCR run on the 5' RACE reads, TCRdb lists one record per CDR3 protein. This table holds some 1.8 million distinct CDR3 sequences, roughly two fifths found once. CDR3 length: 12 residues. Trimming removed 10 bases from V and 6 bases from J; junction bases left unmatched: 5. This clonotype was counted at least ten times. What was sequenced was blood. The sequence came from a human donor in good health. The rearrangement uses TRBV12-3 or TRBV12-4 and TRBJ2-1; 8 positions agree with TRBD1. The chain's CDR3 is CATRTGSNEQFF. The DNA for the CDR3 is TGTGCCACCAGGACAGGGTCCAATGAGCAGTTCTTC.